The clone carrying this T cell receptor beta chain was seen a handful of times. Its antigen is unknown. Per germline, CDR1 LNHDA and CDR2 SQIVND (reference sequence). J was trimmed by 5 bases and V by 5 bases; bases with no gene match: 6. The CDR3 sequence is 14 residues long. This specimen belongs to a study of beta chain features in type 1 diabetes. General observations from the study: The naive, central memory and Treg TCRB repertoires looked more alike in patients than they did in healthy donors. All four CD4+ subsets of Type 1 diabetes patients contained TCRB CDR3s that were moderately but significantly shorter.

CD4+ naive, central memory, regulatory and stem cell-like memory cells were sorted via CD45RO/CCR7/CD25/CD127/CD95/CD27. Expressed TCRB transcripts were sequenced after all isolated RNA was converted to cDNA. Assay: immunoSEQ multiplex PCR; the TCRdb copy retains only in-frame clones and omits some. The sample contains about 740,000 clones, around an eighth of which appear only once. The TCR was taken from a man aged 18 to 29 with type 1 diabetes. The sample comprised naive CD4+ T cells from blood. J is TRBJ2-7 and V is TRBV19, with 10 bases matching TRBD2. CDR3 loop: CASSSTGTSDEQYF. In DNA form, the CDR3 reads TGTGCCAGTAGTTCGACCGGGACTAGCGACGAGCAGTACTTC.